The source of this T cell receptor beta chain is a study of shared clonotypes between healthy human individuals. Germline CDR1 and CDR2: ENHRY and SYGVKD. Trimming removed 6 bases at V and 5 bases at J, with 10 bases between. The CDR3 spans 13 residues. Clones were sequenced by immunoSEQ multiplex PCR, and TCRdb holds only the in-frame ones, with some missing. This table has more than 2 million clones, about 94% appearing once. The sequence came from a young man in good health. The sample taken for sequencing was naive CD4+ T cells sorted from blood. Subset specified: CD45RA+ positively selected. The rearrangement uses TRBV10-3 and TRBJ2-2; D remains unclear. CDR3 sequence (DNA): TGTGCCATCAGGGAAGGGCGGACCGGGGAGCTGTTTTTT. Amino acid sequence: CAIREGRTGELFF.